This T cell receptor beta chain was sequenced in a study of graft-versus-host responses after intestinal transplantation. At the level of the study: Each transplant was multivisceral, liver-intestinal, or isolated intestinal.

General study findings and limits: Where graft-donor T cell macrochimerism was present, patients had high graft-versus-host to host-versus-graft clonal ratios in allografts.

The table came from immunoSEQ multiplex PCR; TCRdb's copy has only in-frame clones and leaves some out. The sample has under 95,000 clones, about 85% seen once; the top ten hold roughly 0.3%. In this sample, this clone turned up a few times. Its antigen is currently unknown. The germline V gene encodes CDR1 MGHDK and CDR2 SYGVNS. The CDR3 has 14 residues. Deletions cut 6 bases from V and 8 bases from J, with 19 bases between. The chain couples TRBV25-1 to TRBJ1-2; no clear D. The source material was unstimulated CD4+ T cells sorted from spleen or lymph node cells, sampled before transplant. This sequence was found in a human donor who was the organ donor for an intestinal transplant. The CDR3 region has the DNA TGTGCCAGCAGCCTCACCGGACTAAAAGAGGGCTACACCTTC. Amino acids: CASSLTGLKEGYTF.